Below are 31 T cell receptor beta chains sequenced from a single sample in a study of identifying expanded T cells in peripheral blood (dated by TCRdb to 2018 to 2020). The method behind the library was the immunoSEQ multiplex PCR assay. TCRdb's version of the immuneACCESS table is confined to in-frame rearrangements and falls short of the full clone set. An unresolved V gene accounts for under half of the shortfall where checked; the remainder is of unknown origin. This sample gives some 100,000 clones in total; approximately 88% of them show up just once. The leading ten clones occupy approximately 18% of the sample. Source material: blood. Receptors were obtained from a person aged 18 to 75 in good health.

The chain combines TRBV18 with TRBJ2-4; TRBD1 matches 8 bases. V lost 2 bases, J lost 8 bases, and 5 bases stayed unmatched. Germline V gene data show CDR1 as KGHSH and CDR2 as LQKENI. The CDR3 runs to 14 residues. The CDR3 here is CASSPFRGQDIQYF. In nucleotides, the CDR3 is TGTGCCAGCTCACCATTCAGGGGGCAAGACATTCAGTACTTC.

The V and J genes are TRBV4-3 and TRBJ2-1, with TRBD1 matching 8 bases. This CDR3 contains 15 residues. V lost 3 bases to trimming and J lost 6 bases; unmatched junction nucleotides: 7. Germline CDR1 reads LGHNA; CDR2 reads YSLEER. Here the CDR3 reads CASSQPGTGGNEQFF. For the CDR3, the DNA is TGCGCCAGCAGCCAGCCAGGGACAGGAGGCAATGAGCAGTTCTTC.

The chain employs TRBV6-6 and TRBJ1-1, with D uncertain. CDR3 size: 14 residues. V dropped 5 bases and J dropped 3 bases, with 13 bases sitting between them. Germline CDR1 MNHNY, CDR2 SVGAGI (reference sequence). The CDR3 loop reads CASSPNRGHTEAFF. CDR3 bases: TGTGCCAGCAGTCCAAACCGCGGTCACACTGAAGCTTTCTTT.

At least ten counts were recorded for this clone. This chain uses TRBV28 with TRBJ2-3; 11 bases are shared with TRBD1. The V gene's germline CDR1 is MDHEN and CDR2 SYDVKM. The CDR3 totals 16 residues. Trimming took 6 bases from V and 4 from J; bases not matched to a gene: 9. CDR3 sequence reads: CASSPPPGQGADTQYF. For the CDR3, the DNA is TGTGCCAGCAGCCCACCCCCGGGACAGGGGGCAGATACGCAGTATTTT.

V gene TRBV4-1 combines with J gene TRBJ1-1; unclear D gene. The CDR3 consists of 16 residues. Trimming removed 6 bases from V and 4 bases from J, with 21 bases in between. Germline CDR1 reads MGHRA; CDR2 reads YSYEKL. CDR3 DNA: TGCGCCAGCAGACCGCTGGGGATCGGAATGTCCACTGAAGCTTTCTTT. Its protein is CASRPLGIGMSTEAFF.

The chain uses TRBV5-1 and TRBJ2-5; the match to TRBD2 covers 11 bases. Germline lookup yields CDR1 SGHRS and CDR2 YFSETQ. V dropped 0 bases and J dropped 5; count of bases not matched to a gene: 3. This CDR3 contains 15 residues. CDR3 in DNA: TGCGCCAGCAGCTTGGCCGGGACTAGCGGCGAGACCCAGTACTTC. Encoded protein: CASSLAGTSGETQYF.

This chain joins TRBV28 and TRBJ2-5; D is perhaps TRBD2 (5 bases). V was pared by 3 bases and J by 5 bases, with 16 bases between. Germline CDR1 reads MDHEN; CDR2 reads SYDVKM. The length of the CDR3 is 15 residues. This CDR3 is CASSLFLASGETQYF. CDR3 coding DNA: TGTGCCAGCAGTTTGTTTCTAGCCTCCGGGGAGACCCAGTACTTC. The full variable domain, rest sourced from reference TRBV28 and TRBJ2-5, is DVKVTQSSRYLVKRTGEKVFLECVQDMDHENMFWYRQDPGLGLRLIYFSYDVKMKEKGDIPEGYSVSREKKERFSLILESASTNQTSMYLCASSLFLASGETQYFGPGTRLLVL.

This clone was detected only a few times. The V and J genes are TRBV5-1 and TRBJ2-3; a weak D match, TRBD1 (5 bases). V was trimmed by 6 bases and J by 1 base, leaving 9 bases between them. The CDR3 totals 13 residues. Germline V lookup: CDR1 SGHRS, CDR2 YFSETQ. The CDR3 nucleotides read TGCGCCAGCACCCTAGGGGGCACAGATACGCAGTATTTT. This encodes CASTLGGTDTQYF.

The genes are TRBV15 and TRBJ1-6; a possible D gene is TRBD1 (6 bases). V was trimmed by 0 bases and J by 10 bases, leaving 13 bases between them. This CDR3 is 15 amino acids long. From germline, CDR1 is LNHNV and CDR2 YYDKDF (reference sequence). DNA for the CDR3: TGTGCCACCAGCAGAGATGCGGGGGGCGGATCACCCCTCCACTTT. It is translated as CATSRDAGGGSPLHF.

The chain combines TRBV5-4 with TRBJ1-4; possibly TRBD1 for D (6 bases). CDR1 is SGHNT and CDR2 is YYREEE in the germline V gene (reference sequence). The CDR3 extends over 16 amino acids. The V gene lost 4 bases and the J gene lost 5 bases, with 18 bases spanning the gap. The DNA of the CDR3 is TGTGCCAGCAGCCACCCAGGGGCTCGGGAGAATGAAAAACTGTTTTTT. This gives the protein CASSHPGARENEKLFF.

This clone was seen a handful of times. The chain uses TRBV7-9 and TRBJ2-2; D is possibly TRBD1 or TRBD2 (5 bases each). Trimming took 8 bases from V and 0 from J, leaving 10 bases between them. The CDR3 runs 14 residues. Germline loops: CDR1 SEHNR, CDR2 FQNEAQ (reference sequence). The CDR3 loop is CASALGANTGELFF. CDR3 DNA sequence: TGTGCCAGCGCCTTGGGGGCGAACACCGGGGAGCTGTTTTTT. Variable domain in full (rest from reference TRBV7-9 and TRBJ2-2): DTGVSQNPRHKITKRGQNVTFRCDPISEHNRLYWYRQTLGQGPEFLTYFQNEAQLEKSRLLSDRFSAERPKGSFSTLEIQRTEQGDSAMYLCASALGANTGELFFGEGSRLTVL.

The chain couples TRBV10-3 to TRBJ1-5, with TRBD1 matching 7 bases. Germline V lookup: CDR1 ENHRY, CDR2 SYGVKD. Unmatched junction bases numbered 10, after V lost 11 bases and J lost 3 bases. The CDR3 runs to 14 residues. CDR3 protein: CAARDSVNNQPQHF. CDR3 bases: TGTGCCGCCCGGGACAGTGTTAACAATCAGCCCCAGCATTTT.

The V call is TRBV7-6, the J call TRBJ2-5; 11 bases match TRBD2. Germline V CDR1 and CDR2: SGHVS, FNYEAQ. The CDR3 contains 15 residues. V lost 4 bases to trimming and J lost 3 bases; unmatched junction nucleotides: 4. CDR3 DNA sequence: TGTGCCAGCAGCTCCCTAGCGGGGGGTAAAGAGACCCAGTACTTC. Translating gives CASSSLAGGKETQYF.

The rearrangement joins TRBV27 to TRBJ1-2; possible D gene TRBD1, 5 bases. V was clipped by 5 bases and J by 8 bases, with 21 bases between them. CDR1 MNHEY and CDR2 SMNVEV come from the germline V gene (reference sequence). There are 15 residues in the CDR3. The CDR3 DNA is TGTGCCAGCAGTCCAAGCCGGGACCCACGAGGGGGCTACACCTTC. Translating it yields CASSPSRDPRGGYTF.

The rearrangement uses TRBV12-2 and TRBJ1-5. TRBV12-2 has pseudogene status. The CDR3 runs 16 residues. CDR3 in amino acids: CASRLEGQVQSPPQHF. The CDR3 DNA is TGTGCAAGTCGCTTAGAGGGCCAGGTGCAAAGCCCGCCCCAGCATTTT.

The rearrangement links TRBV18 to TRBJ2-7; D is uncertain. Trimming left V 3 bases short and J 5 bases short, with 14 bases between. Germline CDR1 KGHSH, CDR2 LQKENI. The CDR3 extends over 14 amino acids. CDR3 loop: CASSPMGRNDEQYF. CDR3 DNA sequence: TGTGCCAGCTCACCCATGGGCCGGAACGACGAGCAGTACTTC.

The CDR3 DNA is TGTGCCAGCAGCTTAGCAGCAGGGGCTGCCGGTGGCTACACCTTC. Translated: CASSLAAGAAGGYTF. This chain links TRBV7-2 with TRBJ1-2; maybe TRBD1 (6 bases). This CDR3 has 15 amino acids. V was trimmed by 0 bases and J by 7 bases, leaving 15 bases between them. Germline CDR1 and CDR2: SGHTA and FQGNSA.

The chain is built from TRBV5-4 and TRBJ2-3; no definite D call. This CDR3 comprises 13 residues. Germline V gene sequence: CDR1 SGHNT, CDR2 YYREEE (reference sequence). Trimming pared 2 bases from V and 4 bases from J, leaving 8 bases between. The CDR3 region is CASSFSGADTQYF. The DNA for the CDR3 is TGTGCCAGCAGCTTCAGTGGGGCAGATACGCAGTATTTT.

The rearrangement links TRBV6-5 to TRBJ1-6, with D perhaps matching TRBD1 (5 bases). From germline, CDR1 is MNHEY and CDR2 SVGAGI. The CDR3 is made up of 15 amino acids. Trimming cost V 1 base and J 7 bases, with 11 bases left between them. The CDR3 region is CASSYLGTDNSPLHF. In nucleotides, the CDR3 is TGTGCCAGCAGTTACTTAGGGACCGACAATTCACCCCTCCACTTT.

The V gene is TRBV29-1, the J gene TRBJ1-3; tentative D call: TRBD1 (5 bases). V was trimmed by 5 bases and J by 0 bases, leaving 11 bases between them. This CDR3 is 14 amino acids long. Germline V lookup: CDR1 SQVTM, CDR2 ANQGSEA. As DNA, the CDR3 is TGCAGCGTTAGAGGGGCAAGCTCTGGAAACACCATATATTTT. It translates to CSVRGASSGNTIYF.

This clone was recorded once. This chain links TRBV7-9 with TRBJ2-5, with D tentatively TRBD1 (5 bases). The V and J ends lost 0 bases and 5 bases respectively, with 10 bases between them. Per germline, CDR1 SEHNR and CDR2 FQNEAQ (reference sequence). The CDR3 spans 14 residues. This CDR3 reads CASSLAQGWETQYF. DNA of the CDR3: TGTGCCAGCAGCTTAGCCCAGGGCTGGGAGACCCAGTACTTC.

The chain carries TRBV5-6 and TRBJ2-7; a possible D gene is TRBD1 (5 bases). CDR3 length equals 14 residues. V was trimmed by 0 bases and J by 3 bases, leaving 10 bases between them. Germline values: CDR1 SGHDT, CDR2 YYEEEE. The DNA for the CDR3 is TGTGCCAGCAGCTTGGGTTTAGGGGACTACGAGCAGTACTTC. This gives the protein CASSLGLGDYEQYF.

V usage is TRBV10-3 and J usage is TRBJ2-5, with D unclear. V shed 5 bases and J shed 3 bases, with 10 bases lying between them. CDR1 is ENHRY, CDR2 SYGVKD, per germline. The CDR3 spans 13 residues. CDR3 loop: CAISLRIEETQYF. CDR3 sequence (DNA): TGTGCCATCAGTCTCCGCATAGAAGAGACCCAGTACTTC.

The V call is TRBV18, the J call TRBJ2-7, with D possibly matching TRBD1 (6 bases). Trimming left V 2 bases short and J 2 bases short, with 13 bases between. Germline CDR1 is KGHSH and CDR2 is LQKENI. The CDR3 runs to 15 residues. CDR3 bases: TGTGCCAGCTCACCAGGACAGCCTTTTGCCTACGAGCAGTACTTC. It encodes CASSPGQPFAYEQYF.

This clone was seen at least ten times. The chain combines TRBV21-1 with TRBJ2-7. TRBV21-1 is deemed a pseudogene. The CDR3 spans 17 residues. The CDR3 DNA follows: TGTGCCAGCAGCCACGTCGGACCGGACAGCGGGTCTTACGAGCAGTACTTC. It encodes CASSHVGPDSGSYEQYF.

The V and J genes are TRBV2 and TRBJ2-2; 8 bases map to TRBD1. This CDR3 spans 13 amino acids. From germline, CDR1 is SNHLY and CDR2 FYNNEI. The V and J ends lost 6 bases and 8 bases, in that order; junction bases with no gene match: 5. CDR3 in amino acids: CASRETGVGELFF. Here the CDR3 DNA reads TGTGCCAGCAGGGAGACAGGGGTGGGGGAGCTGTTTTTT.

The CDR3 sequence: CASSQRPTNTEAFF. CDR3 sequence (DNA): TGCGCCAGCAGCCAGAGACCGACGAACACTGAAGCTTTCTTT. The chain joins TRBV4-3 to TRBJ1-1, with D unresolved. V gave up 3 bases and J gave up 1 base, with 9 bases separating them. The CDR3 sequence is 14 residues long. Germline loops: CDR1 LGHNA, CDR2 YSLEER.

The chain carries TRBV7-2 and TRBJ1-3; D may be TRBD1 (5 bases). Germline loops: CDR1 SGHTA, CDR2 FQGNSA. The CDR3 length is 15 residues. V was clipped by 1 base and J by 4 bases, with 11 bases between them. In DNA form, the CDR3 reads TGTGCCAGCAGCTTAGTATTGGGGCCCGGAAACACCATATATTTT. The encoded protein is CASSLVLGPGNTIYF.

This clone was observed a handful of times. The chain is built from TRBV25-1 and TRBJ1-6; tentatively, D is TRBD1 (6 bases). The V end was cut by 3 bases, the J end by 15 bases, with 15 bases between. CDR1 is MGHDK and CDR2 is SYGVNS in the germline V gene. The CDR3 has 13 amino acids. The CDR3 bases are TGTGCCAGCAGTGACTCCACAGGGTCCATCCTCCACTTT. The encoded protein is CASSDSTGSILHF. Supplemented by reference TRBV25-1 and TRBJ1-6, the full variable domain reads EADIYQTPRYLVIGTGKKITLECSQTMGHDKMYWYQQDPGMELHLIHYSYGVNSTEKGDLSSESTVSRIRTEHFPLTLESARPSHTSQYLCASSDSTGSILHFGNGTRLTVT.

This clone was counted only a few times. The CDR3 spells CASSLTESNNYGYTF. In nucleotides, the CDR3 is TGTGCCAGCAGTTTAACGGAATCCAACAACTATGGCTACACCTTC. The V and J genes are TRBV6-5 and TRBJ1-2, with D uncertain. CDR1 is MNHEY, CDR2 SVGAGI, per germline. CDR3 length: 15 amino acids. V shed 4 bases and J shed 2 bases, with 14 bases lying between them.

This clone was observed a single time. V gene TRBV7-2 combines with J gene TRBJ2-7; 8 bases align to TRBD2. V shed 6 bases, J shed 2 bases, and the junction held 12 bases outside the gene matches. The V gene's germline CDR1 is SGHTA and CDR2 FQGNSA. This CDR3 comprises 16 residues. The CDR3: CASRSAAGGRTYEQYF. CDR3 coding DNA: TGTGCCAGCAGATCCGCGGCGGGGGGAAGGACCTACGAGCAGTACTTC.